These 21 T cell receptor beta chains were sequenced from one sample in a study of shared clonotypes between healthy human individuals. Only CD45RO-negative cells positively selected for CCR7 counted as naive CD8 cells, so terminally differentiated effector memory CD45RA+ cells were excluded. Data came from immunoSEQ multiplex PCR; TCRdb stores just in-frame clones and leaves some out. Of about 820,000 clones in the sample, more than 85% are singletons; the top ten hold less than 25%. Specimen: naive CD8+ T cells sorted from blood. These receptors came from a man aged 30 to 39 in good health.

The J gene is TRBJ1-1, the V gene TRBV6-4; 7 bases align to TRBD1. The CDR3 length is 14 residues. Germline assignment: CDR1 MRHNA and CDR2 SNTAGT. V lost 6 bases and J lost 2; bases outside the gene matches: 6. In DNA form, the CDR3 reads TGTGCCAGCAGGGACCGGGACAGCAACACTGAAGCTTTCTTT. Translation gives CASRDRDSNTEAFF.

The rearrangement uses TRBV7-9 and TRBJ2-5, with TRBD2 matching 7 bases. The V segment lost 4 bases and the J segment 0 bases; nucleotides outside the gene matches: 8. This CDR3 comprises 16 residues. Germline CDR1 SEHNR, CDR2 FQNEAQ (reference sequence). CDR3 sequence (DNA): TGTGCCAGCAGCTCTGAAAGCGGGGTTTACCAAGAGACCCAGTACTTC. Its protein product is CASSSESGVYQETQYF.

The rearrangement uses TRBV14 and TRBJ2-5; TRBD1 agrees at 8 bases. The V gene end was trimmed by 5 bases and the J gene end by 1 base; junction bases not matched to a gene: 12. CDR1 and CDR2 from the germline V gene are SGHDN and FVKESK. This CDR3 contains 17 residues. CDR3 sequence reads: CASSFRQGIGVQETQYF. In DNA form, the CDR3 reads TGTGCCAGCAGCTTCAGACAGGGGATTGGGGTCCAAGAGACCCAGTACTTC.

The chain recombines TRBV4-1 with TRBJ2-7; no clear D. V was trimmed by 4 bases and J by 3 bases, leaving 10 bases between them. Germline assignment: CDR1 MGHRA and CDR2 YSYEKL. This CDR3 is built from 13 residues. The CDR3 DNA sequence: TGCGCCAGCAGCCCCCGACTTAACTACGAGCAGTACTTC. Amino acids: CASSPRLNYEQYF.

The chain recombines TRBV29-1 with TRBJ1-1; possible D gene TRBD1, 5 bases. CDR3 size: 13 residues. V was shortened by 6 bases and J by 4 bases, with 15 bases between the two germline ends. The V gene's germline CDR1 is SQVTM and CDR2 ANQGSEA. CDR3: CSVVQGGSTEAFF. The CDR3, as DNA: TGCAGCGTCGTTCAGGGTGGGAGCACTGAAGCTTTCTTT. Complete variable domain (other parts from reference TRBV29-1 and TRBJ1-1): SAVISQKPSRDICQRGTSLTIQCQVDSQVTMMFWYRQQPGQSLTLIATANQGSEATYESGFVIDKFPISRPNLTFSTLTVSNMSPEDSSIYLCSVVQGGSTEAFFGQGTRLTVV.

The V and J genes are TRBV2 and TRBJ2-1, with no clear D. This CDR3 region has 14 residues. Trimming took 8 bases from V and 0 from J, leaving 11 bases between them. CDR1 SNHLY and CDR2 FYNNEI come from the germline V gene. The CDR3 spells CASATVSSYNEQFF. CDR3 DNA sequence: TGTGCCAGCGCTACAGTGAGCTCCTACAATGAGCAGTTCTTC.

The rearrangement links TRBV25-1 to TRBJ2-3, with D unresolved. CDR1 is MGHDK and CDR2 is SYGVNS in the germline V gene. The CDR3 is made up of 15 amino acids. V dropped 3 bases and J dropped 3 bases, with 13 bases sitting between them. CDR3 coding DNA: TGTGCCAGCAGTGAGGGCCGCTTACTTACAGATACGCAGTATTTT. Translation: CASSEGRLLTDTQYF.

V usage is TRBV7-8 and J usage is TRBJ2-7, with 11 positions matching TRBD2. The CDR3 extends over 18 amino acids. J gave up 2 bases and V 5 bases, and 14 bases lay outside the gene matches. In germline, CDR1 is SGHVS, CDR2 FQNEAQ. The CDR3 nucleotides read TGTGCCAGCAGCCACCCCCCCGATAGCGGGAGGGGACCCTACGAGCAGTACTTC. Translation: CASSHPPDSGRGPYEQYF.

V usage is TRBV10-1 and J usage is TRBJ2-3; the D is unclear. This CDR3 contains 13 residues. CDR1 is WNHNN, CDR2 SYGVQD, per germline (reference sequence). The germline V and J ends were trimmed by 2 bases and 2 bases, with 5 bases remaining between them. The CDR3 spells CASSEENTDTQYF. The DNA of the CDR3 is TGCGCCAGCAGTGAGGAGAACACAGATACGCAGTATTTT.

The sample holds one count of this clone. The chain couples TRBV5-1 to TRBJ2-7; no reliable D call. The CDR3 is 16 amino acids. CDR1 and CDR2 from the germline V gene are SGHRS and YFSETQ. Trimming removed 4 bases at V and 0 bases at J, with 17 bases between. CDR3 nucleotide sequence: TGCGCCAGCAGCCTGGACCCGTCAGTACACTCCTACGAGCAGTACTTC. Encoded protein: CASSLDPSVHSYEQYF.

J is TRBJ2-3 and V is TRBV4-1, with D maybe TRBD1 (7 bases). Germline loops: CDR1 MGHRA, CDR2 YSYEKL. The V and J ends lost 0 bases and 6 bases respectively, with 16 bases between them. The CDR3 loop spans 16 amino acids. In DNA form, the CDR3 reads TGCGCCAGCAGCCAAGAAAGGACAGGACTAATGGATACGCAGTATTTT. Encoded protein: CASSQERTGLMDTQYF.

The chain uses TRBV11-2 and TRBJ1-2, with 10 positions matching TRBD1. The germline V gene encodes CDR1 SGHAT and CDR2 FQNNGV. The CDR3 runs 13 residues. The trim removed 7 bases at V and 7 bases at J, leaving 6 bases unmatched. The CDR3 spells CASKGGQGIGYTF. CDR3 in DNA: TGTGCCAGCAAAGGGGGACAGGGGATTGGCTACACCTTC.

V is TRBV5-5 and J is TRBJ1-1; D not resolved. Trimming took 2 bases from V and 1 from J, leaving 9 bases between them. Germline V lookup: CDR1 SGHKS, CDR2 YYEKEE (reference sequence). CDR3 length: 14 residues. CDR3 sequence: CASSLARRNTEAFF. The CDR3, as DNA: TGTGCCAGCAGCTTAGCTAGGCGGAACACTGAAGCTTTCTTT.

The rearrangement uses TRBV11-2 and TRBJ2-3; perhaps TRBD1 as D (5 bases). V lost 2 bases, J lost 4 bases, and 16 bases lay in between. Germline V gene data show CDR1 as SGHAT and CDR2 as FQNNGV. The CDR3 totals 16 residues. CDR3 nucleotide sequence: TGTGCCAGCAGCTTACCGGTAGGGGTTTTTGCAGATACGCAGTATTTT. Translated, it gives CASSLPVGVFADTQYF. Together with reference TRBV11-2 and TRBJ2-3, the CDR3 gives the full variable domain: EAGVAQSPRYKIIEKRQSVAFWCNPISGHATLYWYQQILGQGPKLLIQFQNNGVVDDSQLPKDRFSAERLKGVDSTLKIQPAKLEDSAVYLCASSLPVGVFADTQYFGPGTRLTVL.

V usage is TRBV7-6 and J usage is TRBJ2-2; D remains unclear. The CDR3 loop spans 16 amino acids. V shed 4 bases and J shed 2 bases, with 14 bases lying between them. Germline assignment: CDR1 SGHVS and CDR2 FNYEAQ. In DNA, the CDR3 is TGTGCCAGCAGCTATCCCGGAAACAGTAACACCGGGGAGCTGTTTTTT. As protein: CASSYPGNSNTGELFF.

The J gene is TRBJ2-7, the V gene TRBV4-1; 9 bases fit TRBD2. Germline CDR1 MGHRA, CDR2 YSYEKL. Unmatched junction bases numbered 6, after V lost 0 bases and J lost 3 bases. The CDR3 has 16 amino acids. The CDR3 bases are TGCGCCAGCAGCCAAGATCTTTTAGCGGGAGACTACGAGCAGTACTTC. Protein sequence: CASSQDLLAGDYEQYF.

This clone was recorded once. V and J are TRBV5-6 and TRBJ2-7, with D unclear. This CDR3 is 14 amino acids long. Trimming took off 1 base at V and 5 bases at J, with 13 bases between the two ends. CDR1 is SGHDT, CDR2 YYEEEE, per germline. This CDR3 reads CASSLFLIYHEQYF. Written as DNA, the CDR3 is TGTGCCAGCAGCTTGTTCCTCATTTACCACGAGCAGTACTTC.

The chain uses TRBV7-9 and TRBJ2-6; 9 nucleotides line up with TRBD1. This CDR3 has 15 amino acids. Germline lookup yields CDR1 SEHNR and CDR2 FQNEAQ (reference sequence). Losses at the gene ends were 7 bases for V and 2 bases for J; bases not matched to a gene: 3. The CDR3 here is CASTRTGAGANVLTF. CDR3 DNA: TGTGCCAGCACCAGGACAGGGGCTGGGGCCAACGTCCTGACTTTC.

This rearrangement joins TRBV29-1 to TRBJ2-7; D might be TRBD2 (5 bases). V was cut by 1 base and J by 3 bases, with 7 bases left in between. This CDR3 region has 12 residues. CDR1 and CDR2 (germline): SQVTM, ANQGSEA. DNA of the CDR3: TGCAGCGTTGAAGGAGGGTACTACGAGCAGTACTTC. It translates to CSVEGGYYEQYF.

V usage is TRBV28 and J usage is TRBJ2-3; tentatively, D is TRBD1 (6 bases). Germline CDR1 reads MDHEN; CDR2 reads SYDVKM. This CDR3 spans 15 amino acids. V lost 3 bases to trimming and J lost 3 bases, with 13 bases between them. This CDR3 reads CASSFGSTGTDTQYF. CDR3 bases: TGTGCCAGCAGTTTCGGTTCGACAGGAACAGATACGCAGTATTTT.

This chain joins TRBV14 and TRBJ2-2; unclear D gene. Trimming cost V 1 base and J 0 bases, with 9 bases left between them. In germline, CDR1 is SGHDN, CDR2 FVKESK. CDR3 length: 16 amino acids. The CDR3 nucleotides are TGTGCCAGCAGCCAAGTAGATACAACGAACACCGGGGAGCTGTTTTTT. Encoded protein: CASSQVDTTNTGELFF.